This T cell receptor (beta chain) is from a study of cytomegalovirus exposure and HLA in healthy donors. 60 Vbeta and 13 Jbeta primers were used in PCR. The method was immunoSEQ multiplex PCR; TCRdb's version includes in-frame clones alone and lacks a portion of them. The repertoire has roughly 220,000 clones, 65% to 75% of them found once; the top ten carry roughly 2%. Germline values: CDR1 SGHTA, CDR2 FQGTGA. The CDR3 loop spans 13 amino acids. V was pared by 5 bases and J by 1 base, with 8 bases between. This clone was seen more than once but under ten times. Other DNA sequences in this specimen translate into the identical CDR3.

V and J are TRBV7-3 and TRBJ1-1; maybe TRBD1 (6 bases). Specimen: PBMCs. The TCR sequence derives from a woman aged 25-40 years in good health and CMV-seronegative. The CDR3 spells CASSLRGNTEAFF. The CDR3 DNA is TGTGCCAGCAGCCTCAGGGGGAACACTGAAGCTTTCTTT.